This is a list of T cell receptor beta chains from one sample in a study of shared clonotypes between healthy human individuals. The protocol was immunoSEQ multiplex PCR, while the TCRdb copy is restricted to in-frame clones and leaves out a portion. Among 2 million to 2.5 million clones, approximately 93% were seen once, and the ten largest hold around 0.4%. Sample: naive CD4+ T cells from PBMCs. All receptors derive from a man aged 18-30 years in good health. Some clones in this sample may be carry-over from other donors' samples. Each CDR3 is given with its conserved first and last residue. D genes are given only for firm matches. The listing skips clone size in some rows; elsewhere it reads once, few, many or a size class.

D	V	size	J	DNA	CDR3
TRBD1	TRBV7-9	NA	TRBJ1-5	TGTGCCAGCAGCTTAGCGCTAGGGACAGGGGGCGATCAGCCCCAGCATTTT	CASSLALGTGGDQPQHF
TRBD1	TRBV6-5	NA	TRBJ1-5	TGTGCCAGCAGTCCCGGACAGGGAAGTCAGCCCCAGCATTTT	CASSPGQGSQPQHF
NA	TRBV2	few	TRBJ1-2	TGTGCCAGCACGGCACAGGCTAACTATGGCTACACCTTC	CASTAQANYGYTF
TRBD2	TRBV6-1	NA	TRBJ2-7	TGTGCCAGCGGGGGGGAGGGTACCTTC	CASGGEGTF
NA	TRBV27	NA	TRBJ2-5	TGTGCCAGCAGAACCCACCGCGGGATCCAAGAGACCCAGTACTTC	CASRTHRGIQETQYF
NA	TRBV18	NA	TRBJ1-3	TGTGCCAGCCGACAGGCCGACACCATATATTTT	CASRQADTIYF
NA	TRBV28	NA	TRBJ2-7	TGTGCCAGCAGGCGGACAGTCAACGGGGCGGAGCAGTACTTC	CASRRTVNGAEQYF
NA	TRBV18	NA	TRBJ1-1	TGTGCCAGCTCACCTGGTGTGAACACTGAAGCTTTCTTT	CASSPGVNTEAFF
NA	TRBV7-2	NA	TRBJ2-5	TGTGCCAGCAGCTTAGTGACCCCGCAAGAGACCCAGTACTTC	CASSLVTPQETQYF
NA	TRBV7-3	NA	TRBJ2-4	TGTGCCAGCAGTAAAAGGGGAGACATTCAGTACTTC	CASSKRGDIQYF
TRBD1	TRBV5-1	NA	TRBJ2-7	TGCGCCAGCAGCTTGGCGGGGACAGGCTCCTACGAGCAGTACTTC	CASSLAGTGSYEQYF
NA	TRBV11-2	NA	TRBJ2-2	TGTGCCAGCAGCTCACCGGACGGGAAAAAGAACACCGGGGAGCTGTTTTTT	CASSSPDGKKNTGELFF
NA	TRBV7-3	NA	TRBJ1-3	TGTGCCAGCAGCTTAAATCCAGGGGCCGCTGGAAACACCATATATTTT	CASSLNPGAAGNTIYF
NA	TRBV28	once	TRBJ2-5	TGTGCCAGCAGTTCGAGTATTACCCAAGAGACCCAGTACTTC	CASSSSITQETQYF
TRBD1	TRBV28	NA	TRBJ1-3	TGTGCCAGCCCGCCTCAGGGGGGGTTCTCTGGAAACACCATATATTTT	CASPPQGGFSGNTIYF
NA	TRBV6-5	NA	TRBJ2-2	TGTGCCAGCAGTTATAGGCCCACAGCGAACACCGGGGAGCTGTTTTTT	CASSYRPTANTGELFF
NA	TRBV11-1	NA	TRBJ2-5	TGTGCCAGCACCCTCGGGGGAGTGGGTGAGACCCAGTACTTC	CASTLGGVGETQYF
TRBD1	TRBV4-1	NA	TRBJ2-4	TGCGCCAGCAGCCAACAGACAGGGGGTGCCAAAAACATTCAGTACTTC	CASSQQTGGAKNIQYF
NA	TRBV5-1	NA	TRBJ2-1	TGCGCCAGCAACTGGGGGGCGGCTAGACTGAATGAGCAGTTCTTC	CASNWGAARLNEQFF
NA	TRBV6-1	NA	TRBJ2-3	TGTGCCAGCAGTGAAGTTCTATTACACACTAGCACAGATACGCAGTATTTT	CASSEVLLHTSTDTQYF
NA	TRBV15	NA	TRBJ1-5	TGTGCCACCAGCAGAGTATCAAGCAATCAGCCCCAGCATTTT	CATSRVSSNQPQHF
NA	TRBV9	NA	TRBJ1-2	TGTGCCAGCAGCGTAGGAGGGCCGGGGGACGGCTATGGCTACACCTTC	CASSVGGPGDGYGYTF
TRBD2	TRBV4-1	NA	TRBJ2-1	TGCGCCAGCAGCCAACGACCGGGACTAGCGGGAGTAATCAATGAGCAGTTCTTC	CASSQRPGLAGVINEQFF
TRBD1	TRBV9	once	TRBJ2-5	TGTGCCAGCAGCGACGGGACAGGGGGTGGCCAAGAGACCCAGTACTTC	CASSDGTGGGQETQYF
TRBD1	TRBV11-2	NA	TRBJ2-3	TGTGCCAGCGGACAGGGGACAGATACGCAGTATTTT	CASGQGTDTQYF
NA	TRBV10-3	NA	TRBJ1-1	TGTGCCATCAGCCTGGACCAGGGCGGATGGAGCACTGAAGCTTTCTTT	CAISLDQGGWSTEAFF
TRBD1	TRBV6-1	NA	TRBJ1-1	TGTGCCAGCAGTGACAACAGGGGGTTCACTGAAGCTTTCTTT	CASSDNRGFTEAFF
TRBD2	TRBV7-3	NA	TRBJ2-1	TGTGCCAGCAGCTTAAATTCTGTGGGACTAGGGGTATACAATGAGCAGTTCTTC	CASSLNSVGLGVYNEQFF
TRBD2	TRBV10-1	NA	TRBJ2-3	TGCGCCAGCAGCCTGATCGGGAGGCTAACAGATACGCAGTATTTT	CASSLIGRLTDTQYF
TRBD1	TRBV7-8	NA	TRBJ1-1	TGTGCCAGCAGCTTACAGGGGGCGGTGAACACTGAAGCTTTCTTT	CASSLQGAVNTEAFF
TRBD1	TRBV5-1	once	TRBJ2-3	TGCGCCAGCAGCGACCTCAGGGGGCCGGGAGATACGCAGTATTTT	CASSDLRGPGDTQYF
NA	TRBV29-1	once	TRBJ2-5	TGCAGCGTTGTCAGGACGGACCAAGAGACCCAGTACTTC	CSVVRTDQETQYF
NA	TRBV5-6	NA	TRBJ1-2	TGTGCCAGCAGCCGGGGGGCTGGGTATGGCTACACCTTC	CASSRGAGYGYTF
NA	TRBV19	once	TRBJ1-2	TGTGCCAGTAGCCTCGGACGGGGTAGGGGAAGCTACACCTTC	CASSLGRGRGSYTF
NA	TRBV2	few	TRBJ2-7	TGTGCCAGCAGTGGACAGATTTACGAGCAGTACTTC	CASSGQIYEQYF
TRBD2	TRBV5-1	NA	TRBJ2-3	TGCGCCAGCAGCCGACTCGCGTCTAGCGGGAGCACAGATACGCAGTATTTT	CASSRLASSGSTDTQYF
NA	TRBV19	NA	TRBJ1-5	TGTGCCAGTAAACCGGGTTATAGCAATCAGCCCCAGCATTTT	CASKPGYSNQPQHF
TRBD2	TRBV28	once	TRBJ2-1	TGTGCCAGCAGGCCTAGCGGGAAATGGCGCGTCTACAATGAGCAGTTCTTC	CASRPSGKWRVYNEQFF
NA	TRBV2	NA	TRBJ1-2	TGTGCCACTTCTCCCGCGGGGGGTGTTTATGGCTACACCTTC	CATSPAGGVYGYTF
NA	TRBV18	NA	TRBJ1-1	TGTGCCAGCTCACCACCCTTACAGAGAGAAGCTTTCTTT	CASSPPLQREAFF
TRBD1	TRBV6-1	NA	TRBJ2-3	TGTGCCAGCAGACGACAGGGTACTAGCACAGATACGCAGTATTTT	CASRRQGTSTDTQYF
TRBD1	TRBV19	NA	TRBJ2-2	TGTGCCAGTAGTCCGGGGACAGCCAACACCGGGGAGCTGTTTTTT	CASSPGTANTGELFF
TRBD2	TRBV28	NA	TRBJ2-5	TGTGCCAGCACCTGCAGAACTAGCGGCTGCGAGACCCAGTACTTC	CASTCRTSGCETQYF
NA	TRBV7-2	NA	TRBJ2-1	TGTGCCAGCAGCTTAGCGAGGACGTACGCGCCGTTCTTC	CASSLARTYAPFF
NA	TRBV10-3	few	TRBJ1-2	TGTGCCATCAGCGCGGACATGAACTATGGCTACACCTTC	CAISADMNYGYTF
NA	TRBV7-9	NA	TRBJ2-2	TGTGCCAGCAGCTTAAGTATCCTCGGGGGCACCGGGGAGCTGTTTTTT	CASSLSILGGTGELFF
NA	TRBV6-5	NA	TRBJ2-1	TGTGCCAGCAGTTACTCAGGGGTAGGGGACAATGAGCAGTTCTTC	CASSYSGVGDNEQFF
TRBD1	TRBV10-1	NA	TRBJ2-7	TGCGCCAGCAGAACGACACCGGGACAGGTTATGTTCGATGACGAGCAGTACTTC	CASRTTPGQVMFDDEQYF
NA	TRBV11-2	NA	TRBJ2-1	TGTGCCAGCAGCTCAATAGAAGTCCGGACGCAGTTCTTC	CASSSIEVRTQFF
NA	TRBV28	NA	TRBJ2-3	TGTGCCAGCCAGAGCAGGGGGGAGACAGATACGCAGTATTTT	CASQSRGETDTQYF
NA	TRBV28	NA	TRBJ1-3	TGTGCCAGCAGTGCAGGGTTTACCTCTGGAAACACCATATATTTT	CASSAGFTSGNTIYF
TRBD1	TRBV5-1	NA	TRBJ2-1	TGCGCCAGCCGGGACAGGGAGTACAATGAGCAGTTCTTC	CASRDREYNEQFF
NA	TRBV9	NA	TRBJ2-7	TGTGCCAGCAGCACAGAGGTGGGGACCACCTACGAGCAGTACTTC	CASSTEVGTTYEQYF
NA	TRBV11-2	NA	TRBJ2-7	TGTGCCAGCAGCTTAGAAGTACGGGGGTCCTCCGATTCCTACGAGCAGTACTTC	CASSLEVRGSSDSYEQYF
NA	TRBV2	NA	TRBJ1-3	TGTGCCAGCAGTGGGCAGTCATTGACAGGAGCTGGAAACACCATATATTTT	CASSGQSLTGAGNTIYF
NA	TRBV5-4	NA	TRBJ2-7	TGTGCCAGCAGCAAAACCTGGAGGGACGAGCAGTACTTC	CASSKTWRDEQYF
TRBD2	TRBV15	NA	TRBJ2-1	TGTGCCACCAGCAGAGATCGTATCAGCGGGAGGTCCAATGAGCAGTTCTTC	CATSRDRISGRSNEQFF
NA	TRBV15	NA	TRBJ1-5	TGTGCCACCAGCAGAGTGGCAGGGGTTCAGCCCCAGCATTTT	CATSRVAGVQPQHF